Presented here are 25 T cell receptor beta chains from one specimen sequenced in a study of CD8 T cells in Susac syndrome. RNA totalling about 0.5 to 1 ug underwent reverse transcription with random hexamers. TCRdb re-called the immunoSEQ multiplex PCR reads with MiXCR, one entry per CDR3 protein. This sample carries hundreds of thousands of distinct CDR3 sequences, approximately 85% of them seen once, and the ten largest clones take around 0.2%. The sequencing input was CD8+ T cells from PBMCs. These receptor sequences come from a human donor with multiple sclerosis.

The chain couples TRBV29-1 to TRBJ1-1; D is uncertain. Per the germline V gene, CDR1 is SQVTM and CDR2 is ANQGSEA. This CDR3 has 11 amino acids. Trimming pared 4 bases from V and 2 bases from J, leaving 5 bases between. The CDR3 nucleotides read TGCAGCGTTGGGAGAAACACTGAAGCTTTCTTT. Protein product: CSVGRNTEAFF.

This clonotype has just a few counts. V gene TRBV7-6 combines with J gene TRBJ2-7; D uncertain. This CDR3 contains 12 residues. The germline V gene has CDR1 SGHVS and CDR2 FNYEAQ. V lost 5 bases and J lost 4, with 9 bases in between. CDR3 DNA: TGTGCCAGCAGCCCTACTCCTTACGAGCAGTACTTC. It specifies CASSPTPYEQYF.

This chain uses TRBV11-2 with TRBJ2-1, with D hard to call. Germline V lookup: CDR1 SGHAT, CDR2 FQNNGV. The V end lost 2 bases, the J end lost 5 bases, and 28 bases lay between the germline ends. The CDR3 is 20 residues long. In DNA, the CDR3 is TGTGCCAGCAGCTTACCAATCTCGGCGAGTACCCAAAAGGAGCACAATGAGCAGTTCTTC. Protein product: CASSLPISASTQKEHNEQFF.

The V call is TRBV4-1, the J call TRBJ2-1; possibly TRBD1 or TRBD2 for D (6 bases each). CDR3 size: 17 residues. V lost 1 base and J 7 bases, leaving 20 bases between the germline ends. Germline-derived CDR1 and CDR2 are MGHRA and YSYEKL. Here the CDR3 DNA reads TGCGCCAGCAGCCAAGGCCCGCTAGCGTTGAGGGGGAATGAGCAGTTCTTC. This encodes CASSQGPLALRGNEQFF.

The rearrangement uses TRBV4-1 and TRBJ2-3; the match to TRBD2 covers 9 bases. Germline loops: CDR1 MGHRA, CDR2 YSYEKL. This CDR3 is 16 amino acids long. The V segment lost 2 bases and the J segment 3 bases; nucleotides outside the gene matches: 6. The CDR3 is CASSQRPSGVTDTQYF. The CDR3 nucleotides are TGCGCCAGCAGCCAACGGCCTAGCGGGGTTACAGATACGCAGTATTTT.

The CDR3 sequence: CASSQDSWRTGGRGEQYF. CDR3 DNA: TGCGCCAGCAGCCAAGATTCGTGGCGTACAGGGGGAAGGGGCGAGCAGTACTTC. The rearrangement links TRBV4-3 to TRBJ2-7; 8 bases are a match to TRBD1. The V gene end was trimmed by 0 bases and the J gene end by 6 bases; junction bases not matched to a gene: 16. CDR3 length: 18 amino acids. CDR1 is LGHNA, CDR2 YSLEER, per germline.

DNA of the CDR3: TGCAGTGCTAGAGATCCCCTCGGGACTGGCACCTACGAGCAGTACTTC. Encoded protein: CSARDPLGTGTYEQYF. V gene TRBV20-1 combines with J gene TRBJ2-7; D perhaps matches TRBD2 (6 bases). Trimming cost V 0 bases and J 2 bases, with 17 bases left between them. The CDR3 has 16 amino acids. Germline values: CDR1 DFQATT, CDR2 SNEGSKA (reference sequence).

The chain carries TRBV12-5 and TRBJ2-1; tentatively, D is TRBD2 (6 bases). V was trimmed by 9 bases and J by 0 bases, leaving 12 bases between them. Germline CDR1 and CDR2: LGHNT and FRNRAP. The CDR3 covers 14 residues. CDR3 nucleotides: TGTGCTAGCCGTTCCGGGAGCTCCTACAATGAGCAGTTCTTC. Its translation is CASRSGSSYNEQFF. Based on the CDR3 plus reference TRBV12-5 and TRBJ2-1, the full variable domain is DARVTQTPRHKVTEMGQEVTMRCQPILGHNTVFWYRQTMMQGLELLAYFRNRAPLDDSGMPKDRFSAEMPDATLATLKIQPSEPRDSAVYFCASRSGSSYNEQFFGPGTRLTVL.

This clonotype occurred a few times. This chain links TRBV12-3 or TRBV12-4 with TRBJ2-2; 12 bases align to TRBD2. The length of the CDR3 is 15 residues. The junction had 0 bases not matched to a gene; V was cut back by 1 base and J by 6 bases. The CDR3 is CASSLGLAGAGELFF. The CDR3 DNA is TGTGCCAGCAGTTTAGGACTAGCGGGAGCCGGGGAGCTGTTTTTT.

The chain uses TRBV6-5 and TRBJ2-3, with 15 bases fitting TRBD2. Per the germline V gene, CDR1 is MNHEY and CDR2 is SVGAGI. The CDR3 has 19 amino acids. Losses at the gene ends were 1 base for V and 2 bases for J; bases not matched to a gene: 7. CDR3: CASSYFGLAGGFDTDTQYF. In DNA form, the CDR3 reads TGTGCCAGCAGTTACTTTGGACTAGCGGGGGGGTTCGACACAGATACGCAGTATTTT.

The V call is TRBV7-7, the J call TRBJ2-3, with D perhaps being TRBD1 or TRBD2 (5 bases each). Trimming shortened V by 5 bases and J by 5 bases, and 23 bases separated the two germline ends. This CDR3 comprises 17 residues. Germline loops: CDR1 SSHAT, CDR2 FNYEAQ (reference sequence). The CDR3, as DNA: TGTGCCAGCAGCCCCATATCATACGGGACGGTTCAAGATACGCAGTATTTT. Its protein product is CASSPISYGTVQDTQYF.

The gene calls are TRBV20-1 and TRBJ2-6, with no clear D. The CDR3 runs to 15 residues. The germline CDR1 and CDR2 sequences are DFQATT and SNEGSKA (reference sequence). Trimming cost V 1 base and J 2 bases, with 9 bases left between them. The CDR3 sequence: CSARGWTPGANVLTF. CDR3 coding DNA: TGCAGTGCTAGAGGGTGGACCCCTGGGGCCAACGTCCTGACTTTC.

In its sample, this clonotype was seen once. The chain joins TRBV28 to TRBJ1-5; 7 positions match TRBD1. The V gene end was trimmed by 5 bases and the J gene end by 2 bases; junction bases not matched to a gene: 6. This CDR3 has 15 residues. Germline CDR1 is MDHEN and CDR2 is SYDVKM. This chain's CDR3 is CASSQSTGGNQPQHF. The CDR3 DNA is TGTGCCAGCAGTCAAAGTACAGGGGGCAATCAGCCCCAGCATTTT.

The chain is built from TRBV13 and TRBJ1-2, with 8 bases matching TRBD1. Losses at the gene ends were 5 bases for V and 2 bases for J; bases not matched to a gene: 7. The CDR3 has 15 residues. Germline CDR1 reads PRHDT; CDR2 reads FYEKMQ (reference sequence). This CDR3 reads CASSQRTGPNYGYTF. CDR3 bases: TGTGCCAGCAGCCAGCGGACAGGGCCGAACTATGGCTACACCTTC.

The rearrangement uses TRBV6-5 and TRBJ1-1, with TRBD1 matching over 7 bases. This CDR3 has 20 residues. The germline V gene has CDR1 MNHEY and CDR2 SVGAGI. The junction had 18 bases not matched to a gene; V was cut back by 2 bases and J by 0 bases. The CDR3 sequence: CASSYQDRRHSSTVNTEAFF. The CDR3 DNA sequence: TGTGCCAGCAGTTACCAGGACAGGCGCCACTCCAGTACAGTGAACACTGAAGCTTTCTTT.

The chain employs TRBV19 and TRBJ2-2; D is perhaps TRBD1 (5 bases). The CDR3 totals 14 residues. V dropped 3 bases and J dropped 3 bases, with 8 bases sitting between them. Per germline, CDR1 LNHDA and CDR2 SQIVND (reference sequence). CDR3 in amino acids: CASSMGQYTGELFF. As DNA, the CDR3 is TGTGCCAGTAGTATGGGGCAGTACACCGGGGAGCTGTTTTTT.

The V gene is TRBV4-3, the J gene TRBJ1-4, with 11 positions matching TRBD1. V trimming: 1 base; J trimming: 8 bases; junction bases outside the gene matches: 3. The CDR3 runs 15 residues. Germline CDR1 LGHNA, CDR2 YSLEER. The CDR3, as DNA: TGCGCCAGCAGCCAAGTGTGGACAGGGGGCGAAAAACTGTTTTTT. As protein: CASSQVWTGGEKLFF.

V is TRBV28 and J is TRBJ2-7; possible D gene TRBD2, 5 bases. CDR1 and CDR2 (germline): MDHEN, SYDVKM. V was clipped by 9 bases and J by 3 bases, with 15 bases between them. This CDR3 comprises 13 residues. The CDR3 bases are TGTGCCAGTCTCGGCTCCGCGGGCTACGAGCAGTACTTC. Translation: CASLGSAGYEQYF.

This clonotype was seen a handful of times. V usage is TRBV5-4 and J usage is TRBJ1-2; 7 bases are shared with TRBD1. CDR1 and CDR2 (germline): SGHNT, YYREEE (reference sequence). The CDR3 is made up of 16 amino acids. V trimming: 1 base; J trimming: 5 bases; junction bases outside the gene matches: 11. The CDR3 region has the DNA TGTGCCAGCAGCTTGAATTCGGGACAGCTGTTATATGGCTACACCTTC. This translates into CASSLNSGQLLYGYTF.

The chain employs TRBV11-2 and TRBJ2-1; D unclear. The CDR3 extends over 16 amino acids. V dropped 1 base and J dropped 1 base, with 11 bases sitting between them. Per the germline V gene, CDR1 is SGHAT and CDR2 is FQNNGV. CDR3 region: CASSLARSGSYNEQFF. The DNA for the CDR3 is TGTGCCAGCAGCTTAGCTAGGAGTGGGTCCTACAATGAGCAGTTCTTC.

The J gene is TRBJ2-5, the V gene TRBV20-1; 9 bases align to TRBD2. This CDR3 region has 15 residues. The germline CDR1 and CDR2 sequences are DFQATT and SNEGSKA (reference sequence). DNA of the CDR3: TGCAGCGTCTATATTAGCGGGAGAGGGCGAGAGACCCAGTACTTC. Residues: CSVYISGRGRETQYF.

V gene TRBV3-1 combines with J gene TRBJ2-7; the match to TRBD2 covers 7 bases. V gave up 1 base and J gave up 5 bases; unmatched junction bases: 11. This CDR3 spans 16 amino acids. Germline assignment: CDR1 LGHDT and CDR2 YNNKEL (reference sequence). The CDR3 DNA reads TGTGCCAGCAGCCAAGTTCGTATCGGGAGGTGCCACGAGCAGTACTTC. This codes for CASSQVRIGRCHEQYF.

The chain carries TRBV7-9 and TRBJ2-7, with 7 bases lining up with TRBD2. V shed 1 base and J 2 bases; nucleotides not matched to a gene: 5. CDR1 is SEHNR, CDR2 FQNEAQ, per germline (reference sequence). The CDR3 spans 15 residues. The CDR3 spells CASSLGLAVAYEQYF. The CDR3 region has the DNA TGTGCCAGCAGCTTAGGGCTAGCGGTCGCCTACGAGCAGTACTTC.

The gene calls are TRBV4-1 and TRBJ2-1; TRBD2 might be the D (5 bases). V lost 10 bases to trimming and J lost 7 bases, with 23 bases between them. This CDR3 spans 15 amino acids. Germline values: CDR1 MGHRA, CDR2 YSYEKL. CDR3 nucleotides: TGCGCCACCAAGGGCTCCCAGTTCTCGGGGAATGAGCAGTTCTTC. Translated, it gives CATKGSQFSGNEQFF.

The chain uses TRBV19 and TRBJ2-1; 15 nucleotides align to TRBD2. Germline V gene data show CDR1 as LNHDA and CDR2 as SQIVND (reference sequence). Germline trimming cut 3 bases from V and 7 bases from J; bases unmatched to any gene: 1. The CDR3 is made up of 15 amino acids. The CDR3 sequence is CASSMGLAGGNEQFF. CDR3 DNA sequence: TGTGCCAGTAGTATGGGACTAGCGGGAGGAAATGAGCAGTTCTTC.